The 21 T cell receptor beta chains below all came from one sample that was sequenced in a study of blood T cell repertoires in COVID-19 (dated by TCRdb to the early 2020s). Library construction relied on the immunoSEQ multiplex PCR assay. TCRdb re-hosts the immuneACCESS table, in-frame sequences only. Its copies lack some clones; in the studies checked, an unresolved V gene accounts for under half of them, and the cause for the rest is not known. For this sample the table gives about 96,000 clones, of which about 88% were detected only once. 15% to 20% of the sample is taken by the ten largest. The sequencing input was peripheral blood. The receptor set was obtained from a woman aged 55-69 years with acute or convalescent COVID-19.

The chain recombines TRBV5-5 with TRBJ1-3; D unclear. The CDR3 has 16 amino acids. Germline V gene lookup returns CDR1 SGHKS and CDR2 YYEKEE (reference sequence). V shed 0 bases and J shed 0 bases, with 10 bases lying between them. The CDR3 nucleotides read TGTGCCAGCAGCTTGGTGCCCGAGAGCTCTGGAAACACCATATATTTT. The encoded protein is CASSLVPESSGNTIYF. The whole variable domain, remainder taken from reference TRBV5-5 and TRBJ1-3, is DAGVTQSPTHLIKTRGQQVTLRCSPISGHKSVSWYQQVLGQGPQFIFQYYEKEERGRGNFPDRFSARQFPNYSSELNVNALLLGDSALYLCASSLVPESSGNTIYFGEGSWLTVV.

The genes are TRBV6-5 and TRBJ1-2; TRBD1 aligns across 7 bases. This CDR3 has 13 amino acids. The V and J ends lost 6 bases and 6 bases, in that order; junction bases with no gene match: 7. Germline V gives CDR1 MNHEY, CDR2 SVGAGI. As DNA, the CDR3 is TGTGCCAGCAGCCAAGACAGGGATAATGGCTACACCTTC. This encodes CASSQDRDNGYTF.

The V and J genes are TRBV7-2 and TRBJ1-2, with D perhaps matching TRBD1 (5 bases). The CDR3 has 13 residues. The V and J ends lost 5 bases and 4 bases respectively, with 11 bases between them. Germline V gene sequence: CDR1 SGHTA, CDR2 FQGNSA. The CDR3 nucleotides are TGTGCCAGCAGCCCCCAGGGTGGCTATGGCTACACCTTC. Residues: CASSPQGGYGYTF.

The chain links TRBV3-1 (or the pseudogene TRBV3-2) to TRBJ1-3, with no clear D. CDR1 and CDR2 (germline): LGHDT, YNNKEL (reference sequence). The CDR3 is made up of 14 amino acids. V was trimmed by 1 base and J by 2 bases, leaving 6 bases between them. The CDR3 region is CASSQAGAGNTIYF. The CDR3, as DNA: TGTGCCAGCAGCCAAGCCGGGGCTGGAAACACCATATATTTT.

This clone was counted a single time. Here the CDR3 DNA reads TGTGCCAGTAGTATAGAACAGTACACTGAAGCTTTCTTT. Translating gives CASSIEQYTEAFF. This chain uses TRBV19 with TRBJ1-1; D gene uncertain. The CDR3 spans 13 residues. V gave up 0 bases and J gave up 3 bases, with 5 bases separating them. Germline CDR1 is LNHDA and CDR2 is SQIVND (reference sequence).

The rearrangement links TRBV6-6 to TRBJ2-7; 9 nucleotides align to TRBD1. Looked up from germline, CDR1 is MNHNY and CDR2 is SVGAGI (reference sequence). CDR3 size: 14 residues. Trimming cost V 4 bases and J 0 bases; bases outside gene matches: 1. CDR3 nucleotide sequence: TGTGCCAGCAGTTGGACAGGGGACTCCTACGAGCAGTACTTC. It encodes CASSWTGDSYEQYF.

The J gene is TRBJ1-2, the V gene TRBV3-1 (or the pseudogene TRBV3-2); D remains ambiguous. The CDR3 has 13 residues. CDR1 is LGHDT and CDR2 is YNNKEL in the germline V gene (reference sequence). The V and J ends lost 1 base and 8 bases respectively, with 11 bases between them. The CDR3 protein is CASSQGQPRGYTF. As DNA, the CDR3 is TGTGCCAGCAGCCAAGGGCAGCCTAGGGGCTACACCTTC.

V gene TRBV4-3 combines with J gene TRBJ1-6, with 7 bases identical to TRBD1. The CDR3 sequence is 15 residues long. The germline V gene has CDR1 LGHNA and CDR2 YSLEER. Losses at the gene ends were 5 bases for V and 5 bases for J; bases not matched to a gene: 6. The CDR3 here is CASSRGQSNNSPLHF. The CDR3 nucleotides are TGCGCCAGCAGCAGGGGGCAGAGTAATAATTCACCCCTCCACTTT.

The CDR3 spells CASRQSGNTIYF. In nucleotides, the CDR3 is TGTGCCAGCCGCCAGTCTGGAAACACCATATATTTT. This sequence joins TRBV28 and TRBJ1-3, with no clear D. V shed 8 bases and J shed 1 base, with 6 bases lying between them. Germline V gene lookup returns CDR1 MDHEN and CDR2 SYDVKM. This CDR3 is 12 amino acids long.

The V gene is TRBV11-3, the J gene TRBJ2-3; 12 nucleotides line up with TRBD2. CDR1 and CDR2 (germline): SGHNT, YENEEA. This CDR3 is 17 amino acids long. V trimming: 2 bases; J trimming: 5 bases; junction bases outside the gene matches: 8. The CDR3 DNA reads TGTGCCAGCAGCTTACAACCTAGCGGGGGGGCGGGAGATACGCAGTATTTT. Translated: CASSLQPSGGAGDTQYF.

V gene TRBV30 combines with J gene TRBJ2-7, with TRBD1 as a possible D gene (6 bases). The germline V gene encodes CDR1 GTSNPN and CDR2 SVGIG (reference sequence). Between the trimmed V and J ends, which lost 2 bases and 1 base, there was a span of 9 bases. This CDR3 has 13 residues. The CDR3 reads CAWSTGWSYEQYF. CDR3 sequence (DNA): TGTGCCTGGAGTACAGGGTGGTCCTACGAGCAGTACTTC. The variable domain in full, with the rest retrieved from reference TRBV30 and TRBJ2-7, is SQTIHQWPATLVQPVGSPLSLECTVEGTSNPNLYWYRQAAGRGLQLLFYSVGIGQISSEVPQNLSASRPQDRQFILSSKKLLLSDSGFYLCAWSTGWSYEQYFGPGTRLTVT.

V is TRBV4-3 and J is TRBJ2-1, with 10 nucleotides matching TRBD2. The CDR3 runs to 15 residues. J was trimmed by 8 bases and V by 0 bases; bases with no gene match: 4. The germline V gene encodes CDR1 LGHNA and CDR2 YSLEER. This chain's CDR3 is CASSQDKRGGDEQFF. The CDR3 nucleotides are TGCGCCAGCAGCCAAGATAAGCGGGGGGGCGATGAGCAGTTCTTC.

V gene TRBV30 combines with J gene TRBJ1-3, with D perhaps matching TRBD1 (6 bases). Germline-derived CDR1 and CDR2 are GTSNPN and SVGIG (reference sequence). This CDR3 contains 18 residues. Trimming shortened V by 5 bases and J by 0 bases, and 23 bases separated the two germline ends. CDR3 residues: CAWSRDGGWSYSGNTIYF. DNA of the CDR3: TGTGCCTGGTCCCGCGATGGGGGCTGGTCATACTCTGGAAACACCATATATTTT.

The J gene is TRBJ1-4, the V gene TRBV2; 9 nucleotides match TRBD1. The CDR3 has 15 residues. Germline trimming cut 4 bases from V and 8 bases from J; bases unmatched to any gene: 8. CDR1 SNHLY and CDR2 FYNNEI come from the germline V gene. The CDR3 loop reads CASSVYRGRIEKLFF. Written as DNA, the CDR3 is TGTGCCAGCAGTGTATACAGGGGGCGCATAGAAAAACTGTTTTTT.

As concerns this clone: This may be a read error: a much more frequent sequence differs by one nucleotide. Other DNA sequences in this sample translate to the same CDR3. This chain links TRBV6-5 with TRBJ2-7, with TRBD1 matching 8 bases. This CDR3 has 15 amino acids. The trim removed 2 bases at V and 1 base at J, leaving 4 bases unmatched. The germline CDR1 and CDR2 sequences are MNHEY and SVGAGI. The CDR3 bases are TGTGCCAGCAGTTACGTCCAGGGGGCATCCTACGAGCAGTACTTC. It codes for CASSYVQGASYEQYF.

The chain employs TRBV5-5 and TRBJ1-3, with D perhaps TRBD1 (6 bases). Trimming stripped 5 bases from V and 3 bases from J, with 12 bases between. The CDR3 spans 14 residues. CDR1 and CDR2 from the germline V gene are SGHKS and YYEKEE (reference sequence). CDR3 amino acids: CASSRLQGGNTIYF. In DNA form, the CDR3 reads TGTGCCAGCAGTCGCCTACAGGGTGGAAACACCATATATTTT.

The chain couples TRBV2 to TRBJ1-1; no clear D. Trimming took 10 bases from V and 0 from J, leaving 9 bases between them. Germline CDR1 SNHLY, CDR2 FYNNEI. CDR3 length: 12 amino acids. As DNA, the CDR3 is TGTGCCACCCAAGCTATGAACACTGAAGCTTTCTTT. This sequence encodes CATQAMNTEAFF.

In regard to this clone: A much more abundant neighbour one base away suggests this may be a read error. The J gene is TRBJ2-7, the V gene TRBV5-6; D call uncertain. CDR1 is SGHDT and CDR2 is YYEEEE in the germline V gene. This CDR3 is built from 11 residues. Between the trimmed V and J ends, which lost 4 bases and 3 bases, there was a span of 5 bases. In DNA, the CDR3 is TGTGCCAGCAGCACCTACTACGAGCAGTACTTC. Protein sequence: CASSTYYEQYF.

V is TRBV28 and J is TRBJ2-7; D remains unclear. CDR1 MDHEN and CDR2 SYDVKM come from the germline V gene. V was clipped by 3 bases and J by 5 bases, with 11 bases between them. This CDR3 has 13 residues. The CDR3 DNA is TGTGCCAGCAGTTTTGGGCACCGACACGAGCAGTACTTC. This gives the protein CASSFGHRHEQYF.

CDR3 coding DNA: TGTGCCACAACTAGCGGGGGGGTCCGCTCCTACGAGCAGTACTTC. It yields the protein CATTSGGVRSYEQYF. The genes are TRBV6-5 and TRBJ2-7; 13 bases align to TRBD2. CDR1 and CDR2 from the germline V gene are MNHEY and SVGAGI. CDR3 length: 15 amino acids. V lost 10 bases, J lost 0 bases, and 6 bases stayed unmatched.

This clone was seen more than once but under ten times. The chain is built from TRBV24-1 and TRBJ2-5, with TRBD2 matching 7 bases. V trimming: 0 bases; J trimming: 1 base; junction bases outside the gene matches: 7. The V gene's germline CDR1 is KGHDR and CDR2 SFDVKD. This CDR3 region has 17 residues. The CDR3 loop is CATSDLHLSSGQETQYF. The CDR3 coding sequence is TGTGCCACCAGTGATTTGCATTTGTCTAGCGGCCAAGAGACCCAGTACTTC.